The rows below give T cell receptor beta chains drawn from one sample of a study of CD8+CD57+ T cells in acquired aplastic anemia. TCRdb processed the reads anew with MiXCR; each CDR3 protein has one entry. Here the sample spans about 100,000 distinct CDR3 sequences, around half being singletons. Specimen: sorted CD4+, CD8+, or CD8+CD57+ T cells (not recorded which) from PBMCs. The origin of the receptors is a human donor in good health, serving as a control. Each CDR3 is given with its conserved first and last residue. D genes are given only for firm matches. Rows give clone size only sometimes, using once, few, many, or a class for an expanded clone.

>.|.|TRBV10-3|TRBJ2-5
CAISDAARARETQYF
TGTGCCATCAGTGATGCGGCGAGGGCCCGAGAGACCCAGTACTTC
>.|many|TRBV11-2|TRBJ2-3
CASSLVPGVADTQYF
TGTGCCAGCAGCTTAGTCCCAGGGGTCGCAGATACGCAGTATTTT
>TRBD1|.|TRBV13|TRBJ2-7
CASSLRTGGSYEQYF
TGTGCCAGCAGCTTAAGGACAGGGGGCAGTTACGAGCAGTACTTC
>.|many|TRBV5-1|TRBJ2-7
CASSWSGREGYEQYF
TGCGCCAGCAGCTGGTCCGGTCGGGAAGGCTACGAGCAGTACTTC
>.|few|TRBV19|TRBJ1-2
CASSIASGPNYGYTF
TGCGCCAGTAGTATAGCCTCAGGACCTAACTATGGCTACACCTTC
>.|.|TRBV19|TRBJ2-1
CASSPDLLSRDSTRFF
TGTGCCAGTAGTCCGGACTTGCTGAGCCGCGACAGCACTCGATTCTTC
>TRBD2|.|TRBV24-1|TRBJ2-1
CATSESRVAGVDLGEQFF
TGTGCCACCAGTGAATCGAGGGTAGCGGGGGTCGATCTCGGTGAGCAGTTCTTC
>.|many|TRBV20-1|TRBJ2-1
CSAPILAESYNEQFF
TGCAGTGCTCCGATACTAGCCGAGTCCTACAATGAGCAGTTCTTC
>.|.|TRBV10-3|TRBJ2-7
CAISESGVAYEQYF
TGTGCCATCAGTGAGTCAGGGGTGGCCTACGAGCAGTACTTC
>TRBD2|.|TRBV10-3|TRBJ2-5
CATGGARQTQYF
TGTGCCACCGGGGGGGCGCGACAGACCCAGTACTTC
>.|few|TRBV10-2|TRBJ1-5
CASSESAVLSQHF
TGCGCCAGCAGTGAGTCAGCAGTTTTGTCCCAGCATTTT
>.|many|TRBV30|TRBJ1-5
CAWSGWGVEPQHF
TGTGCCTGGAGCGGTTGGGGTGTGGAGCCCCAGCATTTT
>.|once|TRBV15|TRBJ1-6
CATSRDDSLRGSPLHF
TGTGCCACCAGCAGAGACGACAGCCTACGAGGTTCACCCCTCCACTTT
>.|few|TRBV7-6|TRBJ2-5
CASSPEGGGQETQYF
TGTGCCAGCAGCCCAGAGGGGGGGGGGCAAGAGACCCAGTACTTC
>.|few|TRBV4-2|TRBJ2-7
CASSQDRRLDAYEQYF
TGTGCCAGCAGCCAAGATAGGAGACTAGATGCCTACGAGCAGTACTTC
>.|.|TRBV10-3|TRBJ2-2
CAIRKGSGENTGELFF
TGTGCCATCAGAAAAGGATCGGGGGAGAACACCGGGGAGCTGTTTTTT